Listed below are T cell receptor beta chains from one sample, sequenced in a study of blood T cell repertoires in COVID-19. Clones were read by immunoSEQ multiplex PCR, and TCRdb kept only the in-frame ones, dropping some. The sample lists roughly 53,000 clones, approximately 88% occurring once. Specimen: peripheral blood. The receptors stem from a man aged 70-80 years with active COVID-19. Both conserved end residues are part of each CDR3. Each record gives: J gene, D gene, CDR3 length, V gene, clone size, CDR3 DNA, CDR3 protein. D genes are given only for firm matches. Rows may omit the clone size; those that give it use once, few, many or a size class.

J: TRBJ1-2
D: NA
length: 15
V: TRBV6-5
size: NA
DNA: TGTGCCAGCACGACCTTGGACAAGGCTAACTATGGCTACACCTTC
CDR3: CASTTLDKANYGYTF

J: TRBJ1-1
D: TRBD1
length: 14
V: TRBV28
size: NA
DNA: TGTGCCAGCAGTTTGGACAGGAATATAAATGAAGCTTTCTTT
CDR3: CASSLDRNINEAFF

J: TRBJ2-1
D: NA
length: 15
V: TRBV9
size: NA
DNA: TGTGCCAGCAGCGTAGCTCTGACTAGTTTAGGCGAGCAGTTCTTC
CDR3: CASSVALTSLGEQFF

J: TRBJ2-3
D: NA
length: 13
V: TRBV11-2
size: NA
DNA: TGTGCCAGCAGCGCAACCCGGGCAGATACGCAGTATTTT
CDR3: CASSATRADTQYF

J: TRBJ2-5
D: TRBD2
length: 17
V: TRBV29-1
size: NA
DNA: TGCAGCGTTGAAGATCCCCTAGCGGGAGGCCTCGGGGAGACCCAGTACTTC
CDR3: CSVEDPLAGGLGETQYF

J: TRBJ2-7
D: NA
length: 13
V: TRBV7-8
size: NA
DNA: TGTGCCAGCAGCTTAGCACCAGACTACGAGCAGTACTTC
CDR3: CASSLAPDYEQYF

J: TRBJ2-3
D: NA
length: 15
V: TRBV5-4
size: NA
DNA: TGTGCCAGCAGCTTGGAGACTAAGAGCACAGATACGCAGTATTTT
CDR3: CASSLETKSTDTQYF

J: TRBJ2-1
D: NA
length: 11
V: TRBV7-9
size: NA
DNA: TGTGCCAGCAGCTTCCCCGATGAGCAGTTCTTC
CDR3: CASSFPDEQFF

J: TRBJ1-4
D: TRBD1
length: 14
V: TRBV5-1
size: NA
DNA: TGCGCCAGCAGCGTCAGGGGGCAGGGTGAAAAACTGTTTTTT
CDR3: CASSVRGQGEKLFF

J: TRBJ2-1
D: NA
length: 11
V: TRBV18
size: NA
DNA: TGTGCCAGCTCCCTAGTAGGCGAGCAGTTCTTC
CDR3: CASSLVGEQFF

J: TRBJ2-1
D: NA
length: 14
V: TRBV5-4
size: NA
DNA: TGTGCCAGCAGCTTGGAGCGGCGGGACAATGAGCAGTTCTTC
CDR3: CASSLERRDNEQFF

J: TRBJ2-5
D: TRBD2
length: 16
V: TRBV11-2
size: NA
DNA: TGTGCCAGCAGCTTAGGGACTAGCGGGCACCCAGAGACCCAGTACTTC
CDR3: CASSLGTSGHPETQYF

J: TRBJ2-1
D: NA
length: 11
V: TRBV2
size: NA
DNA: TGTGCCAGCAGTCAAGATATTGAGCAGTTCTTC
CDR3: CASSQDIEQFF

J: TRBJ2-7
D: TRBD2
length: 13
V: TRBV5-1
size: NA
DNA: TGCGCCAGCCATAGCGGGGGTTACGGGGAGCAGTACTTC
CDR3: CASHSGGYGEQYF

J: TRBJ2-5
D: TRBD1
length: 15
V: TRBV7-3
size: NA
DNA: TGTGCCAGCAGCTTGTGGACAGGGACCCAAGAGACCCAGTACTTC
CDR3: CASSLWTGTQETQYF

J: TRBJ2-5
D: NA
length: 15
V: TRBV28
size: NA
DNA: TGTGCCAGCAGCCCCGGCCTGACAGTGTCAGAGACCCAGTACTTC
CDR3: CASSPGLTVSETQYF

J: TRBJ1-2
D: TRBD1
length: 13
V: TRBV7-2
size: NA
DNA: TGTGCCAGCAGCACGAGACAGGGTGAGGGCTACACCTTC
CDR3: CASSTRQGEGYTF

J: TRBJ1-1
D: TRBD1
length: 14
V: TRBV5-4
size: NA
DNA: TGTGCCAGCAGCGCAGGGGGCGGTAGCACTGAAGCTTTCTTT
CDR3: CASSAGGGSTEAFF

J: TRBJ1-2
D: NA
length: 13
V: TRBV2
size: NA
DNA: TGTGCCAGCAGTGTCCCAGGGTTGGATGGCTACACCTTC
CDR3: CASSVPGLDGYTF

J: TRBJ2-1
D: NA
length: 12
V: TRBV29-1
size: NA
DNA: TGCAGCGTTGAAGGCGGAGTACCTGAGCAGTTCTTC
CDR3: CSVEGGVPEQFF

J: TRBJ2-1
D: NA
length: 11
V: TRBV20-1
size: NA
DNA: TGCAGTGCTAGAATCGACAATGAGCAGTTCTTC
CDR3: CSARIDNEQFF

J: TRBJ1-5
D: NA
length: 13
V: TRBV5-6
size: NA
DNA: TGTGCCAGCAGCTTGGGTCTTGATCAGCCCCAGCATTTT
CDR3: CASSLGLDQPQHF

J: TRBJ1-1
D: NA
length: 20
V: TRBV6-2/TRBV6-3
size: NA
DNA: TGTGCCAGCAGTTACCTCGTTGGGTGGGGAGTTGCGAAAGAGAACACTGAAGCTTTCTTT
CDR3: CASSYLVGWGVAKENTEAFF

J: TRBJ2-7
D: TRBD1
length: 13
V: TRBV2
size: NA
DNA: TGTGCCAGCAAACAGGGGCCAACCTACGAGCAGTACTTC
CDR3: CASKQGPTYEQYF

J: TRBJ2-7
D: TRBD2
length: 14
V: TRBV7-9
size: few
DNA: TGTGCCAGCAGGCGGGGGTTTGACTCCTACGAGCAGTACTTC
CDR3: CASRRGFDSYEQYF

J: TRBJ1-1
D: TRBD1
length: 13
V: TRBV18
size: NA
DNA: TGTGCCAGCACGGGACAGGCAAACACTGAAGCTTTCTTT
CDR3: CASTGQANTEAFF

J: TRBJ2-3
D: TRBD1
length: 18
V: TRBV24-1
size: NA
DNA: TGTGCCACCAGTGATACCGGGACAGGGAGGTTCTGGGCAGATACGCAGTATTTT
CDR3: CATSDTGTGRFWADTQYF

J: TRBJ2-1
D: NA
length: 19
V: TRBV11-3
size: NA
DNA: TGTGCCAGCAGCCTTAGATCAGGGGGCGGGAGGGCCAAAGACAATGAGCAGTTCTTC
CDR3: CASSLRSGGGRAKDNEQFF

J: TRBJ2-1
D: TRBD2
length: 16
V: TRBV11-1
size: NA
DNA: TGTGCCAGCAGCCCAGAAGGACTAGCGGGCCTTAACTCGCAGTTCTTC
CDR3: CASSPEGLAGLNSQFF

J: TRBJ2-1
D: NA
length: 14
V: TRBV6-2/TRBV6-3
size: NA
DNA: TGTGCCAGCAGTTACTCTAGCGGCAACAATGAGCAGTTCTTC
CDR3: CASSYSSGNNEQFF

J: TRBJ2-1
D: TRBD2
length: 15
V: TRBV4-2
size: NA
DNA: TGTGCCAGCAGCACGGCGGGAGGGCCGAACAATGAGCAGTTCTTC
CDR3: CASSTAGGPNNEQFF

J: TRBJ2-2
D: TRBD1
length: 15
V: TRBV14
size: once
DNA: TGTGCCAGCAGCCAAGATGACAGGGGGACCGGGGAGCTGTTTTTT
CDR3: CASSQDDRGTGELFF

J: TRBJ2-5
D: NA
length: 15
V: TRBV5-6
size: NA
DNA: TGTGCCAGCAGCTGGGGTAGCGGTACCCAAGAGACCCAGTACTTC
CDR3: CASSWGSGTQETQYF

J: TRBJ2-1
D: TRBD2
length: 16
V: TRBV6-5
size: NA
DNA: TGTGCCAGCAGTTACCAGCTAGCCCGGGAGGGCAATGAGCAGTTCTTC
CDR3: CASSYQLAREGNEQFF

J: TRBJ2-1
D: TRBD2
length: 15
V: TRBV18
size: once
DNA: TGTGCCAGCTCATATACTAGCGGGGACCACAATGAGCAGTTCTTC
CDR3: CASSYTSGDHNEQFF

J: TRBJ2-1
D: NA
length: 15
V: TRBV7-9
size: NA
DNA: TGTGCCAGCAGCTTACAGCTAGGTCGGGTGAATGAGCAGTTCTTC
CDR3: CASSLQLGRVNEQFF

J: TRBJ1-5
D: NA
length: 15
V: TRBV14
size: NA
DNA: TGTGCCAGCAGCCAAGCAGGGTTATTCGATCAGCCCCAGCATTTT
CDR3: CASSQAGLFDQPQHF

J: TRBJ1-2
D: TRBD1
length: 13
V: TRBV7-9
size: NA
DNA: TGTGCCAGCAGCACGGTGACAGGGTTAGGCTACACCTTC
CDR3: CASSTVTGLGYTF

J: TRBJ2-3
D: NA
length: 14
V: TRBV7-2
size: NA
DNA: TGTGCCAGCAGCTTAGTACGGGTCACAGATACGCAGTATTTT
CDR3: CASSLVRVTDTQYF

J: TRBJ2-7
D: TRBD1
length: 15
V: TRBV6-5
size: few
DNA: TGTGCCAGCAGTTACTCCCAACAGGGGGCCTACGAGCAGTACTTC
CDR3: CASSYSQQGAYEQYF

J: TRBJ2-7
D: TRBD2
length: 14
V: TRBV28
size: NA
DNA: TGTGCCAGCCGCTGGGGGGGGAAAAGCTACGAGCAGTACTTC
CDR3: CASRWGGKSYEQYF

J: TRBJ1-6
D: NA
length: 15
V: TRBV5-1
size: NA
DNA: TGCGCCAGCAGCTTGGGCGGGACCGCTCTGTCACCCCTCCACTTT
CDR3: CASSLGGTALSPLHF

J: TRBJ1-1
D: TRBD1
length: 13
V: TRBV29-1
size: NA
DNA: TGCAGCGCCAGGCGGACAGGAGGAACTGAAGCTTTCTTT
CDR3: CSARRTGGTEAFF

J: TRBJ2-3
D: TRBD2
length: 17
V: TRBV7-3
size: NA
DNA: TGTGCCAGCAGCTTAAAACTAGCGGGGACCGGCACAGATACGCAGTATTTT
CDR3: CASSLKLAGTGTDTQYF

J: TRBJ1-1
D: TRBD1
length: 14
V: TRBV11-1
size: NA
DNA: TGTGCCAGCAGCTTACTGACAGGGACCCCTGAAGCTTTCTTT
CDR3: CASSLLTGTPEAFF